This TCR beta chain was sequenced for a study of naive and memory T cell subsets. General study findings and limits: Potentially, T cell activation and differentiation skew this RNA-based measurement.

V lost 6 bases to trimming and J lost 7 bases; unmatched junction nucleotides: 8. This CDR3 comprises 15 residues. An oligonucleotide containing a UMI was ligated to the 3' end of TCR cDNA. Whole-blood samples were around 2.3 ml of peripheral blood from healthy adult volunteers. This clonotype was picked up many times. Its antigen remains unknown. Ligated cDNA underwent four rounds of PCR with nested alpha and beta constant region primers and SP2. For blood and skin samples, reverse transcription used TCR alpha and beta constant primers. TCRdb itself ran the 5' RACE reads through MiXCR, one entry per CDR3 protein. This table holds tens of thousands of distinct CDR3 sequences, 4.7% found once.

This TCR derives from a female donor in good health. The chain carries TRBV12-3 or TRBV12-4 and TRBJ1-6; 8 bases line up with TRBD1. CDR3 region: CASSAGTGENSPLHF. The CDR3 bases are TGTGCCAGCAGCGCCGGGACAGGCGAAAATTCACCCCTCCACTTT.